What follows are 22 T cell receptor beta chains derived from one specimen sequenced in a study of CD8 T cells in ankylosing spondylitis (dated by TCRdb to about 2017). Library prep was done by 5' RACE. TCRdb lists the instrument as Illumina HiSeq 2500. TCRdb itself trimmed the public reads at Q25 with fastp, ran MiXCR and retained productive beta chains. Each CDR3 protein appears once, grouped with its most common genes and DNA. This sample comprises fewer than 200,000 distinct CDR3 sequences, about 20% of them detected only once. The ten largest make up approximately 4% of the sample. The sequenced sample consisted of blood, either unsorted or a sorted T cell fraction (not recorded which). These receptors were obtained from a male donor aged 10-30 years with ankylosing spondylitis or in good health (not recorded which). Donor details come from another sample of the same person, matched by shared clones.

CDR3 region: CSARDWTGINEKLFF. DNA for the CDR3: TGCAGTGCTAGGGATTGGACAGGCATTAATGAAAAACTGTTTTTT. V usage is TRBV20-1 and J usage is TRBJ1-4; 7 nucleotides line up with TRBD1. There are 15 residues in the CDR3. In germline, CDR1 is DFQATT, CDR2 SNEGSKA (reference sequence). The junction had 8 bases not matched to a gene; V was cut back by 3 bases and J by 4 bases.

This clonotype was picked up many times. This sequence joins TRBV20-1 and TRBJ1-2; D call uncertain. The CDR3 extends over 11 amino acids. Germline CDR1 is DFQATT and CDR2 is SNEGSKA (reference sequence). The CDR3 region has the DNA TGCAGCGCCCTTGAGGCCTATGGCTACACCTTC. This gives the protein CSALEAYGYTF.

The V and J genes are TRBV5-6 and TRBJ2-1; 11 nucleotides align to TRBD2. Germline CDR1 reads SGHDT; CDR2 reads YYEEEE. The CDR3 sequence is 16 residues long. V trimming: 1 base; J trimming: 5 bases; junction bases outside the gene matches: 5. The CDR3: CASSLIAGGPNNEQFF. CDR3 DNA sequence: TGTGCCAGCAGCTTGATAGCGGGAGGGCCCAACAATGAGCAGTTCTTC. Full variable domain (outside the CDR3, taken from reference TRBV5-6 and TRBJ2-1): DAGVTQSPTHLIKTRGQQVTLRCSPKSGHDTVSWYQQALGQGPQFIFQYYEEEERQRGNFPDRFSGHQFPNYSSELNVNALLLGDSALYLCASSLIAGGPNNEQFFGPGTRLTVL.

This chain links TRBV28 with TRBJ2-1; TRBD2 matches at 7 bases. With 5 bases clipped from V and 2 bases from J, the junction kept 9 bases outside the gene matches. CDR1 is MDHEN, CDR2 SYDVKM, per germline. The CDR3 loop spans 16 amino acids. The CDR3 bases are TGTGCCAGCAGTGACTGGAGGAGCGGGGCCTACAATGAGCAGTTCTTC. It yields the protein CASSDWRSGAYNEQFF.

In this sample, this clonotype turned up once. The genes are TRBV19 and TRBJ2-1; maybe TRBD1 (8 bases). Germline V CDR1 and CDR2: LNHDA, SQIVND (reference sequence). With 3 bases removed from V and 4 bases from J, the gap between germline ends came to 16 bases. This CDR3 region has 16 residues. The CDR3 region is CASSIGGTGGYNEQFF. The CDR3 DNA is TGTGCCAGTAGTATCGGGGGGACAGGCGGTTACAATGAGCAGTTCTTC.

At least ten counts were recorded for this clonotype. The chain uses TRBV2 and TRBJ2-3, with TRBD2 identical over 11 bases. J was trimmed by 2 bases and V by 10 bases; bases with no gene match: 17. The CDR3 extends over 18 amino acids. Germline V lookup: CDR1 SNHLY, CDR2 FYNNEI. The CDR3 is CAIRILIAGGGPTDTQYF. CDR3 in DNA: TGTGCCATCCGAATACTCATAGCGGGAGGGGGACCCACAGATACGCAGTATTTT.

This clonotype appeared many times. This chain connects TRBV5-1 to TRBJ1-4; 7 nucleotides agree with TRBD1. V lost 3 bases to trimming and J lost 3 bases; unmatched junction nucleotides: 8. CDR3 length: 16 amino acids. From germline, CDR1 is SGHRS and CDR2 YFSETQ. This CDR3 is CASSWGTGDSNEKLFF. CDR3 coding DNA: TGCGCCAGCAGCTGGGGAACAGGGGACTCTAATGAAAAACTGTTTTTT. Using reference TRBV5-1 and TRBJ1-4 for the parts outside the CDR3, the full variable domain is KAGVTQTPRYLIKTRGQQVTLSCSPISGHRSVSWYQQTPGQGLQFLFEYFSETQRNKGNFPGRFSGRQFSNSRSEMNVSTLELGDSALYLCASSWGTGDSNEKLFFGSGTQLSVL.

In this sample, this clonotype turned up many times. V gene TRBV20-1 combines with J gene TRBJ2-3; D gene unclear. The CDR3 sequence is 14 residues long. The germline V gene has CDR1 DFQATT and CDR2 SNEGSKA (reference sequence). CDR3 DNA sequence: TGCCTGACGAGAGATCCGTCTAGCACAGATACGCAGTATTTT. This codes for CLTRDPSSTDTQYF.

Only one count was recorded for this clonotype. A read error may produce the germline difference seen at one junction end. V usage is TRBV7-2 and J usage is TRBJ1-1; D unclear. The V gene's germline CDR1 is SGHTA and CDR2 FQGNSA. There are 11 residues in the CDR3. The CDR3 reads CASRLDAEAFF. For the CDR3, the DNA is TGTGCCAGCAGATTAGACGCTGAAGCTTTCTTT.

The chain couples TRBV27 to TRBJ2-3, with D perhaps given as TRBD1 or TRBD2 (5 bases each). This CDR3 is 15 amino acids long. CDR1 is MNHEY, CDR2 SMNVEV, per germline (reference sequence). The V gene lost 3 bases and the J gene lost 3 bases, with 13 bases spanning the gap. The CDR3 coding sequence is TGTGCCAGCAGTTTTCTGGGGACGGGGACAGATACGCAGTATTTT. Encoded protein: CASSFLGTGTDTQYF.

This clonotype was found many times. In DNA form, the CDR3 reads TGTGCCAGCAGCTCCGGGACTAGCGGGAGGAATGAGCAGTTCTTC. It codes for CASSSGTSGRNEQFF. The chain has TRBV6-5 and TRBJ2-1, with 15 bases aligning to TRBD2. The V segment lost 6 bases and the J segment 7 bases; nucleotides outside the gene matches: 4. The length of the CDR3 is 15 residues. Germline V CDR1 and CDR2: MNHEY, SVGAGI.

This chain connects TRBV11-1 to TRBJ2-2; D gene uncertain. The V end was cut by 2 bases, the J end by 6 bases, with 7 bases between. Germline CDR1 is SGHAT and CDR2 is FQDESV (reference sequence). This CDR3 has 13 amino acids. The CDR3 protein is CASSLLDSGELFF. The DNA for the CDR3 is TGTGCCAGCAGCTTATTGGATTCCGGGGAGCTGTTTTTT.

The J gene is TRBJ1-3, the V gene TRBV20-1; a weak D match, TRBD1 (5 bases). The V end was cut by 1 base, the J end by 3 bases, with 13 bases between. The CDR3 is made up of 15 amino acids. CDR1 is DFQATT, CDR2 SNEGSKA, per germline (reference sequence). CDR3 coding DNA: TGCAGTGCTAGAGCTGGGGCGGATAATGGAAACACCATATATTTT. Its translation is CSARAGADNGNTIYF.

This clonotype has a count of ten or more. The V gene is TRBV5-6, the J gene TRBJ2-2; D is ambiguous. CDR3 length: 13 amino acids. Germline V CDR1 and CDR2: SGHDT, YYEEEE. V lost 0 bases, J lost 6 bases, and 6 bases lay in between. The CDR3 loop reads CASSLVRSGELFF. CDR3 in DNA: TGTGCCAGCAGCTTGGTGCGCTCCGGGGAGCTGTTTTTT.

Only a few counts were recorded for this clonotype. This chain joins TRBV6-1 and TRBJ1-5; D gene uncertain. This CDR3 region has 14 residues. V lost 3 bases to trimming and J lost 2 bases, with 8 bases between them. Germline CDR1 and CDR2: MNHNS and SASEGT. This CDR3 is CASSDRRGNQPQHF. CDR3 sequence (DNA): TGTGCCAGCAGTGACAGACGAGGCAATCAGCCCCAGCATTTT.

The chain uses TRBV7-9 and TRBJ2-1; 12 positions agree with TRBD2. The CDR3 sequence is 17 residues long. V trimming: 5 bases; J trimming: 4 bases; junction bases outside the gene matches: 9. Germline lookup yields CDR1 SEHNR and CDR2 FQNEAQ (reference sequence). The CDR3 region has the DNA TGTGCCAGCAGCGCCCCGACTAGCGGGAGAAGATACAATGAGCAGTTCTTC. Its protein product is CASSAPTSGRRYNEQFF.

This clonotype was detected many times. The CDR3: CASSLYPLSAGENGFF. As DNA, the CDR3 is TGTGCCAGCAGCTTATACCCCCTCTCAGCGGGGGAGAACGGGTTCTTC. The rearrangement uses TRBV7-9 and TRBJ2-1; 8 nucleotides match TRBD2. Unmatched junction bases numbered 18, after V lost 2 bases and J lost 15 bases. From germline, CDR1 is SEHNR and CDR2 FQNEAQ (reference sequence). The CDR3 is 16 residues long.

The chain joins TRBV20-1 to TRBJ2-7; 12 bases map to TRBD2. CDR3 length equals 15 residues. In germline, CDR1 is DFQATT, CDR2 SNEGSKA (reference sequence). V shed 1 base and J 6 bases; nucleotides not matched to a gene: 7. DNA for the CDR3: TGCAGTGCTAGAGCGCTAGCGGGAGGGCCTGGCGAGCAGTACGTC. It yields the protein CSARALAGGPGEQYV.

Here the CDR3 DNA reads TGCAGCGTTGGTGCCCCGGGACACCTAAACACCGGGGAGCTGTTTTTT. Translated: CSVGAPGHLNTGELFF. The J gene is TRBJ2-2, the V gene TRBV29-1; D is perhaps TRBD1 (6 bases). V was trimmed by 4 bases and J by 2 bases, leaving 17 bases between them. From germline, CDR1 is SQVTM and CDR2 ANQGSEA. The CDR3 runs 16 residues.

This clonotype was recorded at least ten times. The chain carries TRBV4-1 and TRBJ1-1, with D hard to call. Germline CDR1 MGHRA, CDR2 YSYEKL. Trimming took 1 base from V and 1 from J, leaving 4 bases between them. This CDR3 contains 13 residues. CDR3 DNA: TGCGCCAGCAGCCAAGGACCGAACACTGAAGCTTTCTTT. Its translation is CASSQGPNTEAFF.

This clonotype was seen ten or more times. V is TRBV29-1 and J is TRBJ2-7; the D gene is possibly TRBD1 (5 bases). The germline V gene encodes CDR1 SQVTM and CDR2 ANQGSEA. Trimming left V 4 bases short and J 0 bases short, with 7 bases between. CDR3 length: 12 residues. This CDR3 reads CSVGDSSYEQYF. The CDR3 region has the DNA TGCAGCGTTGGTGACAGCTCCTACGAGCAGTACTTC.

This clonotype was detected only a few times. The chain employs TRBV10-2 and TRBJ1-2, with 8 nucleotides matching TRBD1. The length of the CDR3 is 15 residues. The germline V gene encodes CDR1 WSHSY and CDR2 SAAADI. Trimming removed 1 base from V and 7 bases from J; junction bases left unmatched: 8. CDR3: CASSEFAQGAGGYTF. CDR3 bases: TGCGCCAGCAGTGAGTTTGCTCAGGGGGCTGGTGGCTACACCTTC.